Listed below are T cell receptor beta chains from one sample, sequenced in a study of T cells after yellow fever vaccination. TCRdb processed the 5' RACE reads anew with MiXCR; each CDR3 protein has one entry. The sample has about 69,000 distinct CDR3 sequences; under 6.5% are singletons. The sequences come from CD4+ T cells sorted from PBMCs, collected around 15 days after the first yellow fever vaccination. Receptors originate from a young man who received the YFV17D yellow fever vaccine. The CDR3 runs from the conserved cysteine through the conserved F or W. Fields, in order: CDR3 length, D gene, J gene, V gene, clone size, CDR3 protein, CDR3 DNA. D genes are given only for firm matches. Clone size is shown for a subset of rows, as once, few, many or a class of expanded clone.

length: 15; D: TRBD1; J: TRBJ2-1; V: TRBV5-1; size: many; CDR3: CASRPDRGLYNEQFF; DNA: TGCGCCAGCAGACCTGACAGGGGGCTTTACAATGAGCAGTTCTTC
length: 13; D: -; J: TRBJ2-5; V: TRBV5-1; size: many; CDR3: CASSDQRGETQYF; DNA: TGCGCCAGCAGCGATCAGAGGGGAGAGACCCAGTACTTC
length: 14; D: -; J: TRBJ2-3; V: TRBV18; size: many; CDR3: CASSPTTVGDTQYF; DNA: TGTGCCAGCTCACCAACCACGGTCGGAGATACGCAGTATTTT
length: 13; D: -; J: TRBJ2-5; V: TRBV30; size: many; CDR3: CAWRGAFQETQYF; DNA: TGTGCCTGGAGAGGGGCCTTCCAAGAGACCCAGTACTTC
length: 14; D: -; J: TRBJ1-1; V: TRBV28; size: few; CDR3: CASSSPSGDTEAFF; DNA: TGTGCCAGCAGTTCACCCTCGGGGGACACTGAAGCTTTCTTT
length: 16; D: -; J: TRBJ1-5; V: TRBV12-3/TRBV12-4; size: many; CDR3: CASSETGMWSNQPQHF; DNA: TGTGCCAGCAGTGAAACAGGGATGTGGAGCAATCAGCCCCAGCATTTT
length: 16; D: -; J: TRBJ2-5; V: TRBV7-2; size: many; CDR3: CASSLNGGASAETQYF; DNA: TGTGCCAGCAGCTTAAATGGGGGGGCCTCCGCAGAGACCCAGTACTTC
length: 13; D: -; J: TRBJ2-6; V: TRBV12-3/TRBV12-4; size: many; CDR3: CASSRRGANVLTF; DNA: TGTGCCAGCAGCCGCCGCGGGGCCAACGTCCTGACTTTC
length: 12; D: -; J: TRBJ1-1; V: TRBV5-4; size: many; CDR3: CASSLVGGEAFF; DNA: TGTGCCAGCAGCTTGGTCGGGGGAGAAGCTTTCTTT
length: 12; D: -; J: TRBJ1-1; V: TRBV7-2; size: -; CDR3: CASSFASPGAFF; DNA: TGTGCCAGCAGCTTTGCGTCGCCTGGGGCTTTCTTT
length: 14; D: -; J: TRBJ2-7; V: TRBV12-5; size: many; CDR3: CASGPSGGPWEQYF; DNA: TGTGCTAGTGGTCCCTCGGGGGGCCCGTGGGAGCAGTACTTC
length: 16; D: TRBD2; J: TRBJ2-5; V: TRBV29-1; size: many; CDR3: CSVEGWSGGQQETQYF; DNA: TGCAGCGTTGAAGGGTGGAGCGGGGGGCAGCAAGAGACCCAGTACTTC
length: 13; D: -; J: TRBJ1-5; V: TRBV20-1; size: many; CDR3: CSARAYSNQPQHF; DNA: TGCAGTGCTAGAGCGTATAGCAATCAGCCCCAGCATTTT
length: 15; D: -; J: TRBJ2-1; V: TRBV20-1; size: -; CDR3: CSARPVSGSYNEQFF; DNA: TGCAGTGCTAGGCCGGTCAGCGGTTCCTACAATGAGCAGTTCTTC
length: 13; D: -; J: TRBJ2-2; V: TRBV29-1; size: few; CDR3: CSVDWGPTGELFF; DNA: TGCAGCGTTGATTGGGGCCCCACCGGGGAGCTGTTTTTT
length: 16; D: -; J: TRBJ2-1; V: TRBV3-1; size: many; CDR3: CASSQGSWAVGNEQFF; DNA: TGTGCCAGCAGCCAAGGATCGTGGGCTGTAGGCAATGAGCAGTTCTTC
length: 16; D: TRBD2; J: TRBJ2-3; V: TRBV5-1; size: many; CDR3: CASSSLSGGLTDTQYF; DNA: TGCGCCAGCAGCTCGCTTAGCGGGGGCCTCACAGATACGCAGTATTTT
length: 15; D: TRBD1; J: TRBJ2-1; V: TRBV12-3/TRBV12-4; size: many; CDR3: CASSPRQGRLGEQFF; DNA: TGTGCCAGCAGTCCCCGACAGGGGCGCCTAGGTGAGCAGTTCTTC
length: 15; D: TRBD1; J: TRBJ1-1; V: TRBV11-2; size: many; CDR3: CASSSYTGGATEAFF; DNA: TGTGCCAGCAGCTCCTACACAGGGGGCGCGACTGAAGCTTTCTTT
length: 13; D: -; J: TRBJ1-1; V: TRBV11-2; size: many; CDR3: CASSFRVDTEAFF; DNA: TGTGCCAGCAGCTTTCGGGTTGACACTGAAGCTTTCTTT
length: 17; D: -; J: TRBJ2-3; V: TRBV25-1; size: many; CDR3: CASSPGTHMGFGDTQYF; DNA: TGTGCCAGCAGCCCCGGGACTCATATGGGGTTTGGTGATACGCAGTATTTT
length: 16; D: -; J: TRBJ2-3; V: TRBV5-6; size: many; CDR3: CASSLKGRPGTDTQYF; DNA: TGTGCCAGCAGCCTTAAGGGACGGCCTGGCACAGATACGCAGTATTTT
length: 12; D: -; J: TRBJ1-5; V: TRBV29-1; size: many; CDR3: CSVEEGGQPQHF; DNA: TGCAGCGTTGAGGAAGGGGGTCAGCCCCAGCATTTT
length: 13; D: -; J: TRBJ1-6; V: TRBV2; size: -; CDR3: CARRTERNSPLHF; DNA: TGTGCCAGGAGGACAGAAAGAAATTCACCCCTCCACTTT
length: 17; D: TRBD1; J: TRBJ1-3; V: TRBV11-2; size: many; CDR3: CASSLGGTARPGNTIYF; DNA: TGTGCCAGCAGCTTAGGAGGGACAGCGAGGCCTGGAAACACCATATATTTT
length: 14; D: TRBD1; J: TRBJ1-2; V: TRBV12-3/TRBV12-4; size: many; CDR3: CASSRTGALRGYTF; DNA: TGTGCCAGCAGTCGGACAGGGGCGCTTCGGGGCTACACCTTC
length: 14; D: -; J: TRBJ2-5; V: TRBV7-2; size: many; CDR3: CASTVDSSRETQYF; DNA: TGTGCCAGCACCGTGGACAGCTCCAGAGAGACCCAGTACTTC
length: 17; D: -; J: TRBJ2-3; V: TRBV7-7; size: many; CDR3: CASSPGAGGLQGDTQYF; DNA: TGTGCTAGCAGCCCCGGAGCCGGGGGTTTGCAGGGAGATACGCAGTATTTT
length: 16; D: -; J: TRBJ2-5; V: TRBV18; size: few; CDR3: CASSPPGPRGEETQYF; DNA: TGTGCCAGCTCACCACCGGGGCCTCGGGGCGAAGAGACCCAGTACTTC
length: 15; D: TRBD1; J: TRBJ1-6; V: TRBV4-3; size: many; CDR3: CASSHYGQGNSPLHF; DNA: TGCGCCAGCAGCCATTACGGACAGGGGAATTCACCCCTCCACTTT
length: 15; D: -; J: TRBJ1-6; V: TRBV6-2/TRBV6-3; size: many; CDR3: CASSYSGVSNSPLHF; DNA: TGTGCCAGCAGTTACTCGGGGGTCTCGAATTCACCCCTCCACTTT
length: 15; D: -; J: TRBJ1-2; V: TRBV15; size: many; CDR3: CATSRGDTENYGYTF; DNA: TGTGCCACCAGCAGAGGGGACACGGAAAACTATGGCTACACCTTC
length: 14; D: -; J: TRBJ1-2; V: TRBV7-2; size: many; CDR3: CASSLLVRNYGYTF; DNA: TGTGCCAGCAGCTTATTAGTCAGGAACTATGGCTACACCTTC
length: 15; D: -; J: TRBJ2-5; V: TRBV5-1; size: many; CDR3: CASSPGGQLQETQYF; DNA: TGCGCCAGCAGCCCGGGGGGACAGCTCCAAGAGACCCAGTACTTC
length: 19; D: -; J: TRBJ1-5; V: TRBV6-4; size: many; CDR3: CASSQDWGPSTGPNQPQHF; DNA: TGTGCCAGCAGCCAAGACTGGGGACCTAGTACCGGTCCTAATCAGCCCCAGCATTTT
length: 15; D: -; J: TRBJ2-2; V: TRBV6-4; size: many; CDR3: CASSEGLANTGELFF; DNA: TGTGCCAGCAGTGAGGGGCTAGCGAACACCGGGGAGCTGTTTTTT
length: 12; D: TRBD1; J: TRBJ1-1; V: TRBV11-2; size: many; CDR3: CASRPGDSEAFF; DNA: TGTGCCAGCAGACCGGGGGACAGTGAAGCTTTCTTT